This T cell receptor beta chain is drawn from a study of lymphopenia after photon versus proton radiotherapy. Study-wide points: Authors raise, but do not show, better survival with proton therapy. Post-nadir TCR diversity decline inversely tracked overall survival among those who died.

Notes on this clone: The antigen remains undetermined.

Germline V gene lookup returns CDR1 MDHEN and CDR2 SYDVKM. There are 18 residues in the CDR3. V lost 0 bases, J lost 4 bases, and 12 bases stayed unmatched. Sequenced by immunoSEQ multiplex PCR; TCRdb stores in-frame clones only, minus some. This repertoire shows over 35,000 clones, 86% found once; its top ten account for 9% to 12%. The sequence derives from a woman aged 70-85 years with pancreatic cancer. Some clones in this sample may be carry-over from other donors' samples. Sequencing was performed on peripheral blood, taken from a patient treated with proton-based radiotherapy. The rearrangement joins TRBV28 to TRBJ1-1; TRBD1 matches at 9 bases. The CDR3 spells CASSLWEPGQGGFTEAFF. In DNA, the CDR3 is TGTGCCAGCAGTTTATGGGAACCGGGACAGGGAGGTTTCACTGAAGCTTTCTTT.